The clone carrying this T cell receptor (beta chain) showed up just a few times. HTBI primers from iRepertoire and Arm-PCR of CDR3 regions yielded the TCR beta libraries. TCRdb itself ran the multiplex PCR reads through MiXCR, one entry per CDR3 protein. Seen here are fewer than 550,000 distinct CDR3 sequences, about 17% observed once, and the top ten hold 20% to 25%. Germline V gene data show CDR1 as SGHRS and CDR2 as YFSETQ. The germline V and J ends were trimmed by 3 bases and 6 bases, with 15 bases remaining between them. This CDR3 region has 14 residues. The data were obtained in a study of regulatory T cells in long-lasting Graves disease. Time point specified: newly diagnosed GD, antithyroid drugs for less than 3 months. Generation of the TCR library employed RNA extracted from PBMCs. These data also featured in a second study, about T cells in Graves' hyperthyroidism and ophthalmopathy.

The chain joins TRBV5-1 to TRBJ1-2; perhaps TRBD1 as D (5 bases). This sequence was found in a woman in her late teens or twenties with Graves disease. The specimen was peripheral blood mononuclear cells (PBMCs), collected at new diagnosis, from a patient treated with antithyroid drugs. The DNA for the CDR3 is TGCGCCAGCAGCTGGGAACCCGGGGGTGATGGCTACACCTTC. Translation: CASSWEPGGDGYTF.